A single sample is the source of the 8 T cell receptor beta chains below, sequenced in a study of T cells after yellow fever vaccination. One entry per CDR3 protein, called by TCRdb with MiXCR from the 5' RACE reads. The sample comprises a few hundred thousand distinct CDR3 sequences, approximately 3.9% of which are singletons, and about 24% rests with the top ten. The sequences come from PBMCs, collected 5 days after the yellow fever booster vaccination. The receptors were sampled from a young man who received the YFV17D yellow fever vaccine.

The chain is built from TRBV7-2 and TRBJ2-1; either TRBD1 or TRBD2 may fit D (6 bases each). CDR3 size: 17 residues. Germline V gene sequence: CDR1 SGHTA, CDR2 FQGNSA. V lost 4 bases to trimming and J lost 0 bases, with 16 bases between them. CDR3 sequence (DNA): TGTGCCAGCAGCTCTCTGGTAGGGGGGAACTCCTACAATGAGCAGTTCTTC. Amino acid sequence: CASSSLVGGNSYNEQFF.

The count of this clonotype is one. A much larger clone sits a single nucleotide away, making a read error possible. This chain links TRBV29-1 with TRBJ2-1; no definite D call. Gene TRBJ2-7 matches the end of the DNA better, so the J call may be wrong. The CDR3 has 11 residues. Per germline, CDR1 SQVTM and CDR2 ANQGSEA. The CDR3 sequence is CTLEAYNEQYF. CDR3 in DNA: TGCACCCTAGAAGCCTACAATGAGCAGTACTTC.

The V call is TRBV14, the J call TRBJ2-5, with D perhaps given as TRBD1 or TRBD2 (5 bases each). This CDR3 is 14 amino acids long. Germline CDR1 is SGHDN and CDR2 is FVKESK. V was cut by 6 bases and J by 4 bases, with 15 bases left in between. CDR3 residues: CASSPTDGGETQYF. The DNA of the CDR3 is TGTGCCAGCAGTCCTACCGATGGGGGAGAGACCCAGTACTTC.

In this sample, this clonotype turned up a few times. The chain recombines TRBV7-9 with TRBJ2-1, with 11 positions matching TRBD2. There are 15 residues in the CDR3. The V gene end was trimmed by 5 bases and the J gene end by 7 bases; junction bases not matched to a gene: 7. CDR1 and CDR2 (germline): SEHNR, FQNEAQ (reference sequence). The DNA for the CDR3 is TGTGCCAGCAGCCTAGAGACTAGCGGGACTAATGAGCAGTTCTTC. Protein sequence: CASSLETSGTNEQFF. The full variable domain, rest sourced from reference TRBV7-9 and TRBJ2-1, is DTGVSQNPRHKITKRGQNVTFRCDPISEHNRLYWYRQTLGQGPEFLTYFQNEAQLEKSRLLSDRFSAERPKGSFSTLEIQRTEQGDSAMYLCASSLETSGTNEQFFGPGTRLTVL.

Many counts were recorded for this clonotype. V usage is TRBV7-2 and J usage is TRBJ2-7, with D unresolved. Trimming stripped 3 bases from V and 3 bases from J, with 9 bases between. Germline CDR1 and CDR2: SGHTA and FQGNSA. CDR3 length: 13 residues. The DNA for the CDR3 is TGTGCCAGCAGCTTTGGGCTGGGCTACGAGCAGTACGTC. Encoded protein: CASSFGLGYEQYV.

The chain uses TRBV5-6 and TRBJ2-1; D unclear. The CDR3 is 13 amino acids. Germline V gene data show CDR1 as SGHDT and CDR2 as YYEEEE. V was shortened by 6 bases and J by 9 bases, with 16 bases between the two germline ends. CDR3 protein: CASTYRSGREQFF. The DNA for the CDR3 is TGTGCCAGCACCTACCGATCAGGTCGTGAGCAGTTCTTC. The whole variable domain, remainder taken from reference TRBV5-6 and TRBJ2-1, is DAGVTQSPTHLIKTRGQQVTLRCSPKSGHDTVSWYQQALGQGPQFIFQYYEEEERQRGNFPDRFSGHQFPNYSSELNVNALLLGDSALYLCASTYRSGREQFFGPGTRLTVL.

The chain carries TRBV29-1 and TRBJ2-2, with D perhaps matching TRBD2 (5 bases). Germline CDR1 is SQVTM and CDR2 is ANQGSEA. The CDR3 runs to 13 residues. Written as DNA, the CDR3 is TGCAGTGCGCGGGCCTCGGTGGGCGGGGAGCTGTTTTTT. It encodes CSARASVGGELFF.

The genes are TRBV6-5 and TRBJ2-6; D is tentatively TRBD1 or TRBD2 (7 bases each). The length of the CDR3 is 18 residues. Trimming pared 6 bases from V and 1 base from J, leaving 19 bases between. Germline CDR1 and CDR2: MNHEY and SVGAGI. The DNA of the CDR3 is TGTGCCAGCAGCCGGGGGGACAGACTCCCATCTGGGGCCAACGTCCTGACTTTC. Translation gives CASSRGDRLPSGANVLTF.